The sequence of this T cell receptor (beta chain) was determined in a study of cytomegalovirus exposure and HLA in healthy donors. A multiplex PCR was run with 60 Vbeta primers and 13 Jbeta primers. TCRdb's table, derived via immunoSEQ multiplex PCR, lists solely in-frame clones and lacks some. This table has fewer than 100,000 clones, more than 70% appearing once. In this sample, this clone turned up a few times. Its target is not known. Study-level findings and limits: As a later analysis revealed, most CMV-associated TCR beta chains appeared HLA-restricted. The presence/absence work took it that sequencing depth was about the same across donors. There was a cluster of highly shared sequence variants that was likely a sequencing artifact.

CDR3 length: 13 residues. Germline V CDR1 and CDR2: MNHEY, SVGAGI. Trimming removed 6 bases from V and 9 bases from J, with 15 bases in between. This sequence was found in a female donor in good health and CMV-seronegative. This chain uses TRBV6-5 with TRBJ1-3; the D is unclear. Material for sequencing was PBMCs. The CDR3 nucleotides read TGTGCCAGCAGCCCATCCCTCCCGGGCACCATATATTTT. It codes for CASSPSLPGTIYF.